This T cell receptor (beta chain) was retrieved from a study of neoadjuvant nivolumab and ipilimumab in lung cancer. This table comes from immunoSEQ multiplex PCR, and its TCRdb copy is limited to in-frame clones, with some not included. The sample includes fewer than 35,000 clones, approximately 90% seen only once; the top ten take about 5%. The CDR3 totals 16 residues. CDR1 and CDR2 (germline): SGHTA, FQGNSA. The V and J ends lost 5 bases and 9 bases, in that order; junction bases with no gene match: 18. Comment on this clone: What it recognizes is unknown.

Study observations and caveats: TCR richness and clonality were higher in tumors than adjacent uninvolved lung. Pretherapy blood TCR richness correlated positively with resected tumor richness.

This receptor was identified in an adult with non-small cell lung cancer. This chain connects TRBV7-2 to TRBJ2-5; 7 nucleotides match TRBD2. The source material was peripheral blood, sampled after neoadjuvant nivolumab, alone or with ipilimumab, at or shortly before surgery. CDR3 in DNA: TGTGCCAGCAGCCTCGGGACTAAGGTGCTAGGAGACCCCCAGTACTTC. Encoded protein: CASSLGTKVLGDPQYF.